These 20 T cell receptor beta chains were sequenced from one sample in a study of regulatory T cells in long-lasting Graves disease. Assembly of TCR beta libraries relied on iRepertoire HTBI primers together with Arm-PCR of CDR3 regions. TCRdb reanalysed the multiplex PCR reads using MiXCR and keeps one entry per CDR3 protein. Among 300,000 to 400,000 distinct CDR3 sequences listed, about 20% were seen once. The time point is: persistent/refractory GD, antithyroid drugs over 5 years with positive TRAb. PBMCs provided the RNA from which the TCR library was made. Sample: peripheral blood mononuclear cells (PBMCs), taken when the disease was refractory, from a patient treated with antithyroid drugs. These receptors were collected from a female donor with Graves disease.

This clonotype was detected a few times. The genes are TRBV20-1 and TRBJ1-1, with TRBD1 as a possible D gene (5 bases). The CDR3 spans 12 residues. Germline V gene lookup returns CDR1 DFQATT and CDR2 SNEGSKA (reference sequence). In DNA, the CDR3 is TGCAGGATTGGGGGGACGAACACTGAAGCTTTCTTT. Amino acid sequence: CRIGGTNTEAFF.

Regarding this clonotype: Given a much more abundant clone one base away, this may be a read error. In DNA form, the CDR3 reads TGTGCCAGCACGGAGACTGAAGCTTTCTTT. Translated, it gives CASTETEAFF. The chain uses TRBV2 and TRBJ1-1; unclear D gene. Trimming cost V 7 bases and J 5 bases, with 5 bases left between them. CDR1 and CDR2 (germline): SNHLY, FYNNEI. The CDR3 totals 10 residues.

This chain connects TRBV5-1 to TRBJ2-3; 16 nucleotides align to TRBD2. The CDR3 runs 18 residues. Germline CDR1 SGHRS, CDR2 YFSETQ. V shed 0 bases, J shed 4 bases, and the junction held 5 bases outside the gene matches. CDR3 bases: TGCGCCAGCAGCTTGGGGGGACTAGCGGGGGGGCGGCCAGATACGCAGTATTTT. Protein sequence: CASSLGGLAGGRPDTQYF.

Concerning this clonotype itself: Possible read error: a much larger clone is one base away. The chain joins TRBV6-1 to TRBJ1-6, with D possibly matching TRBD1 (6 bases). The germline V gene has CDR1 MNHNS and CDR2 SASEGT. The V and J ends lost 7 bases and 8 bases respectively, with 18 bases between them. CDR3 length: 15 amino acids. In nucleotides, the CDR3 is TGTGCCAGCAAAACTTCCGGGACAAACGATTCACCCCTCCACTTT. Translating gives CASKTSGTNDSPLHF.

This clonotype was seen at least ten times. The chain has TRBV11-3 and TRBJ2-7; 8 bases are a match to TRBD1. Germline CDR1 and CDR2: SGHNT and YENEEA. This CDR3 has 14 residues. V lost 5 bases to trimming and J lost 5 bases; unmatched junction nucleotides: 8. The CDR3 coding sequence is TGTGCCAGCAGCCTGACAGGGGAGGTTAACGAGCAGTACTTC. This encodes CASSLTGEVNEQYF.

This clonotype showed up many times. The chain carries TRBV10-2 and TRBJ2-7; 8 bases line up with TRBD2. V shed 4 bases and J 4 bases; nucleotides not matched to a gene: 3. Germline values: CDR1 WSHSY, CDR2 SAAADI. The CDR3 sequence is 13 residues long. CDR3 bases: TGCGCCAGCAGTGTCGGGACTAGGTACGAGCAGTACTTC. It yields the protein CASSVGTRYEQYF.

In this sample, this clonotype turned up many times. This chain connects TRBV6-2 or TRBV6-3 to TRBJ1-1; D not certain. Germline loops: CDR1 MNHEY, CDR2 SVGEGT. Deletions cut 0 bases from V and 1 base from J, with 3 bases between. This CDR3 region has 13 residues. The CDR3 spells CASSYSRNTEAFF. For the CDR3, the DNA is TGTGCCAGCAGTTACTCGAGGAACACTGAAGCTTTCTTT.

Notes on this clonotype: This clone may be a read error of a much larger clone one base away. J is TRBJ1-6 and V is TRBV27; D is undetermined. Germline V gene sequence: CDR1 MNHEY, CDR2 SMNVEV (reference sequence). This CDR3 is built from 13 residues. Here the CDR3 DNA reads TGTGTCAGCAGTTTGTTGGGGAATTCACCCCTCCACTTT. Residues: CVSSLLGNSPLHF.

The V and J genes are TRBV12-3 or TRBV12-4 and TRBJ2-3; maybe TRBD2 (5 bases). CDR3 length equals 17 residues. V was cut by 1 base and J by 2 bases, with 16 bases left in between. CDR3 in DNA: TGTGCCAGCAGTTTAGGGCTAGCACCTTACATCACAGATACGCAGTATTTT. Protein sequence: CASSLGLAPYITDTQYF.

This chain uses TRBV5-6 with TRBJ2-7, with 12 bases fitting TRBD2. The CDR3 has 15 amino acids. Germline CDR1 and CDR2: SGHDT and YYEEEE. With V trimmed by 4 bases and J by 5 bases, 7 bases remained unmatched. CDR3 in amino acids: CASSTASGRANEQYF. The CDR3 DNA sequence: TGTGCCAGCAGCACCGCTAGCGGGAGGGCCAACGAGCAGTACTTC.

This clonotype was counted many times. The chain links TRBV11-2 to TRBJ1-2; D unclear. Per the germline V gene, CDR1 is SGHAT and CDR2 is FQNNGV. CDR3 length: 16 residues. Trimming removed 1 base at V and 1 base at J, with 13 bases between. The DNA of the CDR3 is TGTGCCAGCAGCTTAGTCTCGTCAGGCGTTAACTATGGCTACACCTTC. The encoded protein is CASSLVSSGVNYGYTF.

The chain has TRBV18 and TRBJ2-7, with D hard to call. Germline V CDR1 and CDR2: KGHSH, LQKENI. The V end lost 6 bases, the J end lost 7 bases, and 19 bases lay between the germline ends. The CDR3 spans 14 residues. CDR3 in DNA: TGTGCCAGCTCCCAACCAGGCTGGTCGATTGAGCAGTACTTC. Residues: CASSQPGWSIEQYF.

Here the CDR3 DNA reads TGTGCCAGCCGACCTACCAGGGTTTATGGCTACACCTTC. Amino acids: CASRPTRVYGYTF. The chain couples TRBV19 to TRBJ1-2; a possible D gene is TRBD1 (5 bases). Germline V gene sequence: CDR1 LNHDA, CDR2 SQIVND (reference sequence). The V end was cut by 9 bases, the J end by 5 bases, with 16 bases between. The CDR3 sequence is 13 residues long.

The chain carries TRBV3-1 and TRBJ2-7, with no clear D. Germline V CDR1 and CDR2: LGHDT, YNNKEL (reference sequence). The ends were cut back, 0 bases at V and 5 bases at J, with 5 bases in the middle. CDR3 length: 12 amino acids. CDR3 region: CASSQDTHEQYF. Written as DNA, the CDR3 is TGTGCCAGCAGCCAAGATACGCACGAGCAGTACTTC.

The V gene is TRBV11-2, the J gene TRBJ2-7, with 7 bases that match TRBD1. The CDR3 extends over 16 amino acids. CDR1 is SGHAT and CDR2 is FQNNGV in the germline V gene. The DNA for the CDR3 is TGTACCAACAGCTTAGGGGACAGAAGGAGCTCCTACGAGCAGTACTTC. It translates to CTNSLGDRRSSYEQYF.

This clonotype has ten or more counts. This chain links TRBV20-1 with TRBJ2-5, with 7 bases identical to TRBD2. Per the germline V gene, CDR1 is DFQATT and CDR2 is SNEGSKA (reference sequence). V was pared by 0 bases and J by 5 bases, with 12 bases of the junction left unmatched. The CDR3 has 16 amino acids. Here the CDR3 reads CSARDVGGRAGETQYF. CDR3 nucleotide sequence: TGCAGTGCTAGAGATGTTGGAGGGAGGGCCGGGGAGACCCAGTACTTC.

Points on this clonotype: A read error is possible here, since a much larger clone lies one base away. V is TRBV27 and J is TRBJ1-1, with D possibly being TRBD1 (6 bases). Germline CDR1 is MNHEY and CDR2 is SMNVEV (reference sequence). This CDR3 comprises 14 residues. Trimming shortened V by 5 bases and J by 8 bases, and 18 bases separated the two germline ends. The CDR3 DNA sequence: TGTGCCAGCAGTCGACAGGACGGGGAGTCGGAAGCTTTCTTT. It encodes CASSRQDGESEAFF.

This clonotype was detected ten times or more. The chain joins TRBV7-2 to TRBJ1-2, with TRBD1 identical over 9 bases. The CDR3 is made up of 15 amino acids. Trimming took 1 base from V and 4 from J; bases not matched to a gene: 4. Looked up from germline, CDR1 is SGHTA and CDR2 is FQGNSA. The DNA of the CDR3 is TGTGCCAGCAGCTTAGGGGGACAGGGAAGCTATGGCTACACCTTC. This codes for CASSLGGQGSYGYTF.

V and J are TRBV28 and TRBJ2-7, with 10 bases identical to TRBD2. V was clipped by 7 bases and J by 3 bases; unmatched bases: 3. This CDR3 has 13 amino acids. Germline assignment: CDR1 MDHEN and CDR2 SYDVKM. The CDR3 sequence is CASTTSGYYEQYF. The CDR3 DNA follows: TGTGCCAGCACGACTAGCGGGTACTACGAGCAGTACTTC.

With respect to this clonotype: Just one base apart from a much larger clone, this may be a read error. This chain links TRBV2 with TRBJ2-5; D unclear. Germline V gives CDR1 SNHLY, CDR2 FYNNEI. V lost 2 bases, J lost 2 bases, and 12 bases lay in between. This CDR3 has 15 amino acids. Here the CDR3 reads CASSESSAKQETQYF. CDR3 nucleotides: TGTGCCAGCAGTGAATCCTCAGCCAAACAAGAGACCCAGTACTTC.